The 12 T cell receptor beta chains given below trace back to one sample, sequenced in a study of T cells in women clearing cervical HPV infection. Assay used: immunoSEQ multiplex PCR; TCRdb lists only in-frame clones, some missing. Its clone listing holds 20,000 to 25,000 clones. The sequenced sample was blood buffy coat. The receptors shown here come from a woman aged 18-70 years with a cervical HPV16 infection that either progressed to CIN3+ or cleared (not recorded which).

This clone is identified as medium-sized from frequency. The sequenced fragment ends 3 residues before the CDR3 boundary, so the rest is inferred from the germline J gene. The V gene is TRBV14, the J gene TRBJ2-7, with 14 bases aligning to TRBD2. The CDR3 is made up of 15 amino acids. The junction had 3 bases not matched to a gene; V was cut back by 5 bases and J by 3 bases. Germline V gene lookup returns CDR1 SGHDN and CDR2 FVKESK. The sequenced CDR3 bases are TGTGCCAGCAGCGGACTAGCGGGAGGACTCTACGAG. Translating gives CASSGLAGGLYE. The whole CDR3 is CASSGLAGGLYEQYF.

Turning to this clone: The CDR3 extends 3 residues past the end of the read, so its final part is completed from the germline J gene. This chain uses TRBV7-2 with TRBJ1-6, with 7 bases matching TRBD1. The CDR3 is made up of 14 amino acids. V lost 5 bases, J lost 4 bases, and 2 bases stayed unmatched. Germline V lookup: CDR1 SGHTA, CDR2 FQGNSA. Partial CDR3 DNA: TGTGCCAGCAGCCTACAGGGGTATAATTCACCC. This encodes CASSLQGYNSP. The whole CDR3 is CASSLQGYNSPLHF.

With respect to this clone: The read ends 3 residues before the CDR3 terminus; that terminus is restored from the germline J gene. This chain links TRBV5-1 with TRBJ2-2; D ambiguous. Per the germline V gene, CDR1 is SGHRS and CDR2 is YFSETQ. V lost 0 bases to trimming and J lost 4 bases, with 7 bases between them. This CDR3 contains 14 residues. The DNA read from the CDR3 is TGCGCCAGCAGCTTGGCCGGGTTCACCGGGGAG. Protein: CASSLAGFTGE. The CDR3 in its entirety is CASSLAGFTGELFF.

This CDR3 reads CASSEAELGEQFF. The sequenced part of the CDR3 DNA is TGTGCCAGCAGTGAGGCGGAGTTGGGTGAG. The chain couples TRBV6-4 to TRBJ2-1; D remains ambiguous. The CDR3 end lies 3 residues beyond the end of the read and is filled in from the germline J gene. Trimming took 3 bases from V and 9 from J, leaving 12 bases between them. From germline, CDR1 is MRHNA and CDR2 SNTAGT. The CDR3 has 13 amino acids.

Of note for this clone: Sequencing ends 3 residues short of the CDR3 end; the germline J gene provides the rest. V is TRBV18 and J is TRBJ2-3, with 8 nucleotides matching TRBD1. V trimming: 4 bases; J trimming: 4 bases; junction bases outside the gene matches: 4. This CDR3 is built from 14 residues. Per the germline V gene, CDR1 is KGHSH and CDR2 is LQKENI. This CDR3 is CASSRGQGADTQYF. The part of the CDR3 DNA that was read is TGTGCCAGCTCACGTGGACAGGGTGCAGATACG. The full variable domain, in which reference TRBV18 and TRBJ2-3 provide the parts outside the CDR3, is NAGVMQNPRHLVRRRGQEARLRCSPMKGHSHVYWYRQLPEEGLKFMVYLQKENIIDESGMPKERFSAEFPKEGPSILRIQQVVRGDSAAYFCASSRGQGADTQYFGPGTRLTVL.

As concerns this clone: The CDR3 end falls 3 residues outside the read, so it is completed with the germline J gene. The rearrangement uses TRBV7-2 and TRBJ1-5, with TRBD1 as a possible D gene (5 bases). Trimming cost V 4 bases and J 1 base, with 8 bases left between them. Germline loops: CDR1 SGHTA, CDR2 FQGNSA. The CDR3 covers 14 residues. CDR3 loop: CASSSRVSNQPQHF. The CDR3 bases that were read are TGTGCCAGCAGCTCCAGGGTGAGCAATCAGCCC.

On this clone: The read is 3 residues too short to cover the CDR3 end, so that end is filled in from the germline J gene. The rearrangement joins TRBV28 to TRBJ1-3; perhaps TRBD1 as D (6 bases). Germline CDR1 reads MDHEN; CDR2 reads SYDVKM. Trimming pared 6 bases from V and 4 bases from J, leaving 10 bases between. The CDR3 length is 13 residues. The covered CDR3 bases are TGTGCCAGCAGGTACAGGGCGGGAAACACC. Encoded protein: CASRYRAGNT. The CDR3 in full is CASRYRAGNTIYF.

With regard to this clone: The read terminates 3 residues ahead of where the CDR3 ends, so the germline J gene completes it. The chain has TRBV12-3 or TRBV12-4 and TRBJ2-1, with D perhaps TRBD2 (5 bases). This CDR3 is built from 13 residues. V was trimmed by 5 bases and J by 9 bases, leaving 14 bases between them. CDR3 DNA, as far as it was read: TGTGCCAGCAGTCAGACCCTGAGCGGTGAG. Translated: CASSQTLSGE. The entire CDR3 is CASSQTLSGEQFF.

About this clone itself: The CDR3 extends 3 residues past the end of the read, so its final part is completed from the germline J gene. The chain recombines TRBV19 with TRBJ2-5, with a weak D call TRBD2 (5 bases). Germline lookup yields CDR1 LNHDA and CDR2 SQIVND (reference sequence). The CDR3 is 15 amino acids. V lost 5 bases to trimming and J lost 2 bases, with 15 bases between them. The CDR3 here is CASSGSGSGQETQYF. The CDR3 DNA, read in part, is TGTGCCAGTAGTGGCAGTGGGAGCGGACAAGAGACC. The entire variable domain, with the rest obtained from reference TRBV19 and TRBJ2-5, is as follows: DGGITQSPKYLFRKEGQNVTLSCEQNLNHDAMYWYRQDPGQGLRLIYYSQIVNDFQKGDIAEGYSVSREKKESFPLTVTSAQKNPTAFYLCASSGSGSGQETQYFGPGTRLLVL.

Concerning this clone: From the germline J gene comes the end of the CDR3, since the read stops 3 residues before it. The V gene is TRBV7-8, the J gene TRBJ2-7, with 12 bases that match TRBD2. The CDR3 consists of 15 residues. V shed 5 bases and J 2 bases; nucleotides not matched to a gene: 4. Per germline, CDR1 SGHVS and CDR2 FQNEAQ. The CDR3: CASSALAGGAYEQYF. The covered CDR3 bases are TGTGCCAGCAGCGCCCTAGCGGGAGGGGCCTACGAG.

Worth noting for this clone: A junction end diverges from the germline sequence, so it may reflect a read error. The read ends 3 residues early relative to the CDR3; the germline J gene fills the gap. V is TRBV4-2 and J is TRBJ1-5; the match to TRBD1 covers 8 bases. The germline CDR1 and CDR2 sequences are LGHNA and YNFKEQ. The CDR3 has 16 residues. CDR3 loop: CASSQDATGARKPQHF. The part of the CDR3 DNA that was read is TGCGCCAGCAGCCAAGATGCGACAGGGGCTAGGAAGCCC.

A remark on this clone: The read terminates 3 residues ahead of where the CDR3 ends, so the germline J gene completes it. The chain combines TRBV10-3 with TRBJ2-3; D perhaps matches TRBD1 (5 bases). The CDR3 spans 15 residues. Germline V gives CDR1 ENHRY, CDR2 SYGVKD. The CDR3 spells CAISGPSQGQKTQYF. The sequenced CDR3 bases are TGTGCCATCAGTGGACCTTCGCAGGGTCAAAAGACG.